The present entry profiles one TCR beta chain with its context. Its antigen target is currently unknown. No base-level quality is on record; no much larger clone is a single base apart. TCRbeta CDR3 regions were amplified from genomic DNA by means of the immunoSEQ Assay, a bias-controlled multiplex PCR. The study's own analysis went as follows. Within the assay, amplification of reference gene primers was used to estimate how many nucleated cells each sample contained. To quantify the absolute abundance of each unique TCRbeta CDR3 rearrangement, sequence reads were collapsed and filtered. For each sample, productive Simpson clonality was calculated by taking the square root of Simpson's diversity index across productive rearrangements. TCRdb limited this immuneACCESS table to in-frame rearrangements with V and J called. A share of clones is missing; checked studies link under half to unresolved V genes, and the rest is unexplained. Clone size and the V and J calls come from that table; the DNA yielded D and trimming. The sample records about 73,000 clones, over 70% of which are singletons. The ten largest clonotypes hold approximately 20% of the sample.

The record originates from a study of blood T cell repertoires in COVID-19 (dated by TCRdb to 2019 to 2021). Regarding the complete study: Samples covering the acute and convalescent phases of COVID-19 were provided by collaborators in the United States, Italy and Spain. Subjects who had been exposed to COVID-19, were actively infected with it, or had recovered from it provided the deeply sampled blood TCRbeta repertoires that made up the dataset. A de-identified subject ID, COVID-19 status, age in years and sex were almost always included in the sample metadata. Samples came from the ongoing ImmuneRACE study (first 160 participants) plus 1,254 subjects from 6 global collaborators. Where available, HLA class I and class II types were taken from metadata supplied by the sample provider and were not determined by assay-based typing. The prospective study material was composed of cDNA or gDNA derived from T cells, B-cell-depleted T cells, or PBMCs. The repertoires were made available in a free public database intended to serve as a resource for research on the immune response to SARS-CoV-2.

Sequences ENHRY (CDR1) and SYGVKD (CDR2) are obtained from the germline V gene. Trimming accounts for 8 bases at V and 4 bases at J, while the number of junction bases matched to no gene is 4. The CDR3 starts with the cysteine, ends with the phenylalanine, and has 15 residues. Of the read, only the CDR3 DNA is kept; its 45 bases are in frame from base 1. The collaborating institutions used their own protocols to collect whole blood in K2EDTA tubes. For TCRbeta analysis, collaborator samples were shipped as frozen whole blood, as isolated PBMCs, or as DNA extracted from either sample type. General study outcomes and caveats: The amount of clinical and demographic metadata varied by source and participant and was provided uncurated.

Recombination connected TRBV10-3 to TRBJ2-1; 14 of the junction bases match TRBD2. This TCR was recovered from a man between 60 and 70 years old with acute or convalescent COVID-19. Sequenced sample: peripheral blood. The CDR3 corresponds to CAIGTSGGVYNEQFF. DNA sequence: TGTGCCATCGGGACTAGCGGGGGAGTTTACAATGAGCAGTTCTTC.